The T cell receptor (beta chain) described here comes from a study of T-cell memory formation after mild COVID-19. On the study more broadly: Clusters were largely donor specific. Study-level findings and limits: Contracting clones from day 15 to 85 had balanced CD4/CD8; later expanders favoured CD4+. The study detected some responding clones in pre-infection memory, suggesting cross-reactive memory joined.

V was pared by 5 bases and J by 4 bases, with 7 bases of the junction left unmatched. Germline lookup yields CDR1 SGHTA and CDR2 FQGNSA. The CDR3 has 15 amino acids. Constant-segment primers served in 5'RACE that generated TCR alpha and TCR beta cDNA libraries bearing sample barcodes and UMIs. TCRdb redid the calling of the 5' RACE reads with MiXCR, one entry per CDR3 protein. The sample carries around 210,000 distinct CDR3 sequences, over 7.5% recorded once. Comment on this clonotype: Antigen: not known.

The rearrangement uses TRBV7-2 and TRBJ1-4; 7 nucleotides line up with TRBD1. Material for sequencing was PBMCs or a T cell subset sorted from them (not recorded which). The receptor comes from a man aged 18-30 years who had mild COVID-19 (a few samples of this study predate the infection). Cell type and time point are not known. The CDR3 sequence is CASSMQGGHNEKLFF. CDR3 DNA: TGTGCCAGCAGCATGCAGGGGGGCCATAATGAAAAACTGTTTTTT.